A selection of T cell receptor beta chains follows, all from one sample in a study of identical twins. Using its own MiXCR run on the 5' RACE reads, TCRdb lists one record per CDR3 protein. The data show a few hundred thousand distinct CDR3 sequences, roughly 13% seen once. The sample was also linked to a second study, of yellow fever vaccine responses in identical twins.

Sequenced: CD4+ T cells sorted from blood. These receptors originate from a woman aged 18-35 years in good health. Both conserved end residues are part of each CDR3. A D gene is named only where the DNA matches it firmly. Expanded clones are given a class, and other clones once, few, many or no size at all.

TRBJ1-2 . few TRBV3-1 TGTGCCAGCAGCCAAGCTGGGGGCACCTATGGCTACACCTTC CASSQAGGTYGYTF
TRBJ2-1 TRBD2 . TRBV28 TGTGCCAGCAGGGCGGGGGGGGTCTCCTACAATGAGCAGTTCTTC CASRAGGVSYNEQFF
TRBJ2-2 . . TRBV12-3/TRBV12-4 TGTGCCAGCAGTTTAGAGGTACCTCCCACCGGGGAGCTGTTTTTT CASSLEVPPTGELFF
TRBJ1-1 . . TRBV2 TGTGCCAGCAGGCCTGGGAGCCCGTGGGCCCTGAACACTGAAGCTTTCTTT CASRPGSPWALNTEAFF
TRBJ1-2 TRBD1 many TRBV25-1 TGTGCCAGCAGTGAATGGGGACAGGGTAACTATGGCTACACCTTC CASSEWGQGNYGYTF
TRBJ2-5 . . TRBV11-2 TGTGCCAGCAGGCAGGGGCGTTATGAGACCCAGTACTTC CASRQGRYETQYF
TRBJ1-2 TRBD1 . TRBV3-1 TGTGCCAGCAGCCAAGATTGGACAGGAGGAGGTGGCTACACCTTC CASSQDWTGGGGYTF
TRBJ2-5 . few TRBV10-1 TGCGCCAGCAGATCGGAGGGGGGACAAGAGACCCAGTACTTC CASRSEGGQETQYF
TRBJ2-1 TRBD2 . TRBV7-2 TGTGCCAGCACCCCGCGTATGGCGGGGGGGTCTCGAAATGAGCAGTTCTTC CASTPRMAGGSRNEQFF
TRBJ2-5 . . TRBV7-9 TGTGCCAGCAGCATAAAGACAGGCCGCACTGAGACCCAGTACTTC CASSIKTGRTETQYF
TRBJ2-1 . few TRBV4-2 TGTGCCAGCAGCCAAGCTGGGGACGGTGAGCAGTTCTTC CASSQAGDGEQFF
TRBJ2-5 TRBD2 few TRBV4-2 TGTGCCAGCAGCCGTGGACTAGCGGGACAAGAGACCCAGTACTTC CASSRGLAGQETQYF
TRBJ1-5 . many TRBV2 TGTGCCAGCAGGGCACCGAATAGCAATCAGCCCCAGCATTTT CASRAPNSNQPQHF
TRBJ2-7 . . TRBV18 TGTGCCAGCTCACGGGTACCCTCCTACGAGCAGTACTTC CASSRVPSYEQYF
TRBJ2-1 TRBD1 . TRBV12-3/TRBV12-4 TGTGCCAGCAACCTAGGACAGGGCCCCTACAATGAGCAGTTCTTC CASNLGQGPYNEQFF
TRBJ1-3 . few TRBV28 TGTGCCAGCCGGGCCTCTGGAAACACCATATATTTT CASRASGNTIYF
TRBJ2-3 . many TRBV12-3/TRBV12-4 TGTGCCAGCAGTTTAGCGGTGACTAGCACAGATACGCAGTATTTT CASSLAVTSTDTQYF
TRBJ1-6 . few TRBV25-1 TGTGCCAGCAGTGCCCCAGGCAGTCGGGGTTCACCCCTCCACTTT CASSAPGSRGSPLHF
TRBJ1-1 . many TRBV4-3 TGCGCCAGCAGCCAAGAGCCGGGGAACACTGAAGCTTTCTTT CASSQEPGNTEAFF
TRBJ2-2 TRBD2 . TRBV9 TGTGCCAGCAGCGTCAGCGGGGCGATCACCGGGGAGCTGTTTTTT CASSVSGAITGELFF
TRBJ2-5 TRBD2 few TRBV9 TGTGCCAGCAGCGTGTCAGCGGGGGCCCTCCCCTCACAAGAGACCCAGTACTTC CASSVSAGALPSQETQYF
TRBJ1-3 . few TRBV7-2 TGTGGGATCGGAGGGCCCTCTGGAAACACCATATATTTT CGIGGPSGNTIYF
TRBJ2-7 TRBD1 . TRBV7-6 TGTGCCAGCAGCCCACCTCCTATGGGACAGGGATCTTCCTACGAGCAGTACTTC CASSPPPMGQGSSYEQYF
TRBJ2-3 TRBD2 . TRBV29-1 TGCAGCGTTTCCGAGCGGGAGAGCACAGATACGCAGTATTTT CSVSERESTDTQYF
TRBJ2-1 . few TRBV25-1 TGTGCCAGCACCCCTAGGGGGTCGGGGCTGGATGAGCAGTTCTTC CASTPRGSGLDEQFF
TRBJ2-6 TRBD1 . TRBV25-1 TGTGCCAGCAGTATCAGGCACAGGGGCTCTGGGGCCAACGTCCTGACTTTC CASSIRHRGSGANVLTF
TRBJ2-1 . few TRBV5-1 TGCGCCAGCAGCTTGACGAGGTTCGATGAGCAGTTCTTC CASSLTRFDEQFF
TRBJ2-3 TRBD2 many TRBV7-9 TGTGCCACCCGAGCGGGGGTGAGCACAGATACGCAGTATTTT CATRAGVSTDTQYF
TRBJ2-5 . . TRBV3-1 TGTGCCAGCAGCCAACACAGGGGTGCGGGGCAAGAGACCCAGTACTTC CASSQHRGAGQETQYF
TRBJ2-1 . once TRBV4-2 TGTGCCAGCAGCCAAGATGGAGACCCTTACAATGAGCAGTTCTTC CASSQDGDPYNEQFF
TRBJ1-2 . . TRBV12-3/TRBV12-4 TGTGCCAGCAGTTTATCCCGACAAAGCTATGGCTACACCTTC CASSLSRQSYGYTF
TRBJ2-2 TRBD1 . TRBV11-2 TGTGCCAGCAGCTTCCGGACAGGGAGGAACACCGGGGAGCTGTTTTTT CASSFRTGRNTGELFF
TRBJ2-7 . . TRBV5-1 TGCGCCAGCAGCTTGGGGGGCCTTCGGGACCACTCCTACGAGCAGTACTTC CASSLGGLRDHSYEQYF
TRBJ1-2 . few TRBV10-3 TGTGCCATCAGTGAGAGGACAACCTATGGCTACACCTTC CAISERTTYGYTF
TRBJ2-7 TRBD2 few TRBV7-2 TGTGCCAGCCGCCCGGGACTAGAGTCCTACGAGCAGTACTTC CASRPGLESYEQYF
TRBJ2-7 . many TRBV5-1 TGCGCCAGCAGCTTGAGAGGGGACGAGCAGTACTTC CASSLRGDEQYF
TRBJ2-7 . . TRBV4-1 TGCGCCAGCAGCCAAGTCGGGATCCGGGACAAATCGTACGAGCAGTACTTC CASSQVGIRDKSYEQYF
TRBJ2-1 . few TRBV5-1 TGCGCCAGCAGCTTGGGTTCTCTACACGTCGATGAGCAGTTCTTC CASSLGSLHVDEQFF
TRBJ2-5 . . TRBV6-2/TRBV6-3 TGTGCCAGCAGGAGAGAGGGGGGGAGACAAGAGACCCAGTACTTC CASRREGGRQETQYF
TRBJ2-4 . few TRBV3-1 TGTGCCAGCAGCCGGGACACCGTAGCCAAAAACATTCAGTACTTC CASSRDTVAKNIQYF
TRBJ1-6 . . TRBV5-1 TGCGCCAGCAGCTTGGAGGGGCCACCTGATTCACCCCTCCACTTT CASSLEGPPDSPLHF
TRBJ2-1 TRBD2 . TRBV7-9 TGTGCCAGCAGCTCCGGTTTTAGCGGGAGAAGGATGAATGAGCAGTTCTTC CASSSGFSGRRMNEQFF
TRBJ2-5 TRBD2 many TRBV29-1 TGCAGCGTAGTGACTAGCCTTGCCCTACTGGAAAACCAAGAGACCCAGTACTTC CSVVTSLALLENQETQYF
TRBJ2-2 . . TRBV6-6 TGTGCCAGCAGTTACTCGGAGGGGGAGCTGTTTTTT CASSYSEGELFF
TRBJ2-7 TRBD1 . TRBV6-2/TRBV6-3 TGTGCCAGCAGTTACCGGGACAGGACCTACGAGCAGTACTTC CASSYRDRTYEQYF
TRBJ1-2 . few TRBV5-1 TGCGCCAGCAGCTCCCCAGGGTGGCAGAGCTACACCTTC CASSSPGWQSYTF
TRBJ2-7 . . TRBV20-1 TGCAGTGCTACTTCCGGGACATCCTACGAGCAGTACTTC CSATSGTSYEQYF
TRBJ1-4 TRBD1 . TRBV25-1 TGTGCCAGCAGAGGGACAGCGGGGGAAAAACTGTTTTTT CASRGTAGEKLFF
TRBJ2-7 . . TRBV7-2 TGTGCCAGCAGCTTAGCGCCCCCAGCGTTATCCTACGAGCAGTACTTC CASSLAPPALSYEQYF
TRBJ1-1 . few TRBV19 TGTGCCAGTAGTATACGGGTTGGCACTGAAGCTTTCTTT CASSIRVGTEAFF
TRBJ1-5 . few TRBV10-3 TGTGCCATCAGTGAGGAGGTCGTCAATCAGCCCCAGCATTTT CAISEEVVNQPQHF
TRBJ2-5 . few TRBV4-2 TGTGCCAGCAGCCAAGACTGGGCGGGCGTGGAGACCCAGTACTTC CASSQDWAGVETQYF